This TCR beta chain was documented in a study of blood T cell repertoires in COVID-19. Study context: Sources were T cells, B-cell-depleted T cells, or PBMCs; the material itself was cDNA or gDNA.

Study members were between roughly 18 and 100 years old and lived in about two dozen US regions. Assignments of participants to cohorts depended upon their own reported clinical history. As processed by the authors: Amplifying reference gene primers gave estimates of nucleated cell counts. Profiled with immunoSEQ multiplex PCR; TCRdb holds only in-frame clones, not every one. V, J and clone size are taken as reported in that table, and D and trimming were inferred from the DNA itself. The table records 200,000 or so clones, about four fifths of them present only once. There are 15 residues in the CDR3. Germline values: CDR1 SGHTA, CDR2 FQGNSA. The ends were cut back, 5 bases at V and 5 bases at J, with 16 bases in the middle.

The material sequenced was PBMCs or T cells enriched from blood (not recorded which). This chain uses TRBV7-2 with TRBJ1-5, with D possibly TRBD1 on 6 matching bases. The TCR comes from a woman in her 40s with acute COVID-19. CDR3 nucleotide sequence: TGTGCCAGCAGCGCCGCAGGACAGTCTCATCAGCCCCAGCATTTT. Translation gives CASSAAGQSHQPQHF.